The 6 T cell receptor beta chains below come from one sample, sequenced in a study of blood T cell repertoires in COVID-19. The assay was immunoSEQ multiplex PCR, and TCRdb's table has in-frame clones only and misses some. Of over 200,000 clones listed, 85% to 90% are singletons. Specimen: PBMCs or T cells enriched from blood (not recorded which). The receptors derive from a woman between 45 and 65 years old in a cohort exposed to, infected with or recovered from COVID-19 (not recorded which).

This clone was found once. This chain uses TRBV7-3 with TRBJ2-5; TRBD2 agrees at 14 bases. Germline V gene sequence: CDR1 SGHTA, CDR2 FQGTGA. Trimming removed 4 bases from V and 5 bases from J; junction bases left unmatched: 9. The CDR3 has 17 residues. CDR3 residues: CASSSRGLAGVGETQYF. Written as DNA, the CDR3 is TGTGCCAGCAGCTCAAGGGGACTAGCGGGGGTTGGGGAGACCCAGTACTTC.

The chain is built from TRBV4-2 and TRBJ1-5; the D is unclear. The germline V gene has CDR1 LGHNA and CDR2 YNFKEQ. The CDR3 runs to 17 residues. Trimming removed 0 bases from V and 0 bases from J, with 12 bases in between. CDR3 bases: TGTGCCAGCAGCCAAGATCCAGGCCAGGTTAGCAATCAGCCCCAGCATTTT. This codes for CASSQDPGQVSNQPQHF.

The rearrangement uses TRBV6-5 and TRBJ1-6; unclear D gene. This CDR3 region has 13 residues. Germline V gene data show CDR1 as MNHEY and CDR2 as SVGAGI. The V end lost 3 bases, the J end lost 14 bases, and 14 bases lay between the germline ends. The CDR3 reads CASSYIRVVALHF. CDR3 nucleotides: TGTGCCAGCAGTTATATCCGCGTAGTGGCCCTCCACTTT.

The chain has TRBV7-2 and TRBJ2-1, with 8 bases aligning to TRBD2. There are 14 residues in the CDR3. The germline gives CDR1 SGHTA, CDR2 FQGNSA. With 7 bases clipped from V and 4 bases from J, the junction kept 6 bases outside the gene matches. The CDR3 nucleotides read TGTGCCAGCACCCCCGGGACTAGGTACAATGAGCAGTTCTTC. The encoded protein is CASTPGTRYNEQFF.

V is TRBV9 and J is TRBJ1-3; 7 bases align to TRBD1. V lost 4 bases to trimming and J lost 8 bases; unmatched junction nucleotides: 12. The CDR3 runs to 15 residues. Germline V gene lookup returns CDR1 SGDLS and CDR2 YYNGEE. The CDR3 nucleotides read TGTGCCAGCAGCCTTGGGCCCGAGGGGGCGCACACCATATATTTT. Amino acid sequence: CASSLGPEGAHTIYF.

Remarks on this clone: A junction boundary mismatches the germline segment, possibly from a read error. V gene TRBV7-2 combines with J gene TRBJ1-1; possible D gene TRBD1, 6 bases. The CDR3 totals 15 residues. CDR1 and CDR2 (germline): SGHTA, FQGNSA. In DNA form, the CDR3 reads TGTGCCAGCAGTTTAGGACAGCGTTGGGGCACTGAAGCTTTCTTT. It encodes CASSLGQRWGTEAFF.